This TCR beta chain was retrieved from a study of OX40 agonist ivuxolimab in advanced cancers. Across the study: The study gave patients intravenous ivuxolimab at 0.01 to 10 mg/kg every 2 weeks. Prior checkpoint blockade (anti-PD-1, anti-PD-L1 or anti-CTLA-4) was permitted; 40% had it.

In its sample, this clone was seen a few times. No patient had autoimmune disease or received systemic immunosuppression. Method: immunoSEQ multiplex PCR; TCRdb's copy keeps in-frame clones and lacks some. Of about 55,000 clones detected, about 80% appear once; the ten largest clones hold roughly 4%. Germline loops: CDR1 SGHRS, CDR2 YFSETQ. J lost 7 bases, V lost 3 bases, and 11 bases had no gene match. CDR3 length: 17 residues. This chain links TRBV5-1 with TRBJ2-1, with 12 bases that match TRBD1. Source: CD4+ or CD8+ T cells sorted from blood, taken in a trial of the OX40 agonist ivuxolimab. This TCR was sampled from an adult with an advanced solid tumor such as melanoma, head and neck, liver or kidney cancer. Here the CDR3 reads CASSSGTGGVNYNEQFF. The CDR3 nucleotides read TGCGCCAGCAGCTCGGGGACAGGGGGCGTTAATTATAATGAGCAGTTCTTC.